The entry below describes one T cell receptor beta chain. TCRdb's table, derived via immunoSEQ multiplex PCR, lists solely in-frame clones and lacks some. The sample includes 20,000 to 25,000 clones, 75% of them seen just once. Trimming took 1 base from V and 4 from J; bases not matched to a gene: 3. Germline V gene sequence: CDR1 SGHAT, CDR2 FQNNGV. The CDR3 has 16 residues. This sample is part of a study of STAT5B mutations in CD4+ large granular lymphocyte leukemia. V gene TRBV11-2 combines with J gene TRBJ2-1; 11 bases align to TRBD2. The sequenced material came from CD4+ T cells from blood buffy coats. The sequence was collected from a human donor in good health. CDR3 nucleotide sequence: TGTGCCAGCAGCTTAGGCCTAGCGGGAGGTTACAATGAGCAGTTCTTC. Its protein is CASSLGLAGGYNEQFF.